The rows below give T cell receptor beta chains drawn from one sample of a study of CD8+ T cells in alopecia areata. Repertoires were generated with immunoSEQ multiplex PCR, while TCRdb's copy carries only in-frame clones and drops some. The data contain fewer than 250,000 clones, 30% to 40% of them singletons. Sequenced here: CD4+ T cells sorted from blood, sampled at roughly week 30, from a patient treated with tofacitinib. The receptors were sampled from a human donor with alopecia areata. CDR3s include the opening cysteine and the closing phenylalanine or tryptophan. Fields, in order: V gene, D gene, J gene, clone size, CDR3 protein, CDR3 DNA. D genes are given only for firm matches. For some rows the clone size is stated as once, few or many, or as a class when expanded; others skip it.

TRBV5-1	NA	TRBJ1-1	NA	CASSSWDGRGMSTEAFF	TGCGCCAGCAGCAGCTGGGATGGCAGGGGAATGTCCACTGAAGCTTTCTTT
TRBV7-9	TRBD1	TRBJ1-4	few	CASSSQGSGEKLFF	TGTGCCAGCAGCTCACAGGGGAGCGGCGAAAAACTGTTTTTT
TRBV5-1	NA	TRBJ1-1	few	CASSLAQGGTEAFF	TGCGCCAGCAGCTTGGCCCAGGGTGGCACTGAAGCTTTCTTT
TRBV18	TRBD1	TRBJ1-2	NA	CASSLSAGQGYGYTF	TGTGCCAGCTCCCTGTCTGCGGGACAGGGCTATGGCTACACCTTC
TRBV4-2	NA	TRBJ1-5	once	CASSQDATGGINQPQHF	TGTGCCAGCAGCCAAGATGCAACGGGGGGCATCAATCAGCCCCAGCATTTT
TRBV6-5	NA	TRBJ2-7	many	CATCLGGDGEQYF	TGTGCCACCTGTCTAGGAGGGGACGGCGAGCAGTACTTC
TRBV6-1	NA	TRBJ2-6	once	CASSATTPGANVLTF	TGTGCCAGCAGTGCGACAACCCCTGGGGCCAACGTCCTGACTTTC
TRBV30	NA	TRBJ2-2	few	CARSQGYAGELFF	TGTGCTCGGAGTCAGGGTTACGCCGGGGAGCTGTTTTTT
TRBV5-1	NA	TRBJ2-2	NA	CASSMKTSATGELFF	TGCGCCAGCAGCATGAAGACTAGTGCCACCGGGGAGCTGTTTTTT
TRBV4-1	NA	TRBJ2-1	few	CASSQEFRRLDNEQFF	TGCGCCAGCAGCCAAGAATTCCGTCGACTAGACAATGAGCAGTTCTTC
TRBV14	TRBD2	TRBJ2-3	NA	CASSTSGSADTQYF	TGTGCCAGCAGCACCAGCGGGAGCGCAGATACGCAGTATTTT